This record concerns one T cell receptor (beta chain) sequence. This record comes from a study of blood T cell repertoires in COVID-19. Study details: From T cells, B-cell-depleted T cells, or PBMCs came the material, which was cDNA or gDNA.

The germline V gene encodes CDR1 MNHEY and CDR2 SMNVEV (reference sequence). There are 15 residues in the CDR3. Trimming took off 4 bases at V and 4 bases at J, with 16 bases between the two ends. Here immunoSEQ multiplex PCR was the method, and the copy in TCRdb shows in-frame clones only, minus some. This table holds roughly 80,000 clones, approximately 91% found once. The sequence was collected from a man in his 60s with acute or convalescent COVID-19. The specimen was peripheral blood. The chain couples TRBV27 to TRBJ1-1, with D hard to call. The CDR3: CASSSPSLAVTEAFF. The DNA of the CDR3 is TGTGCCAGCAGTTCCCCGTCCCTGGCGGTCACTGAAGCTTTCTTT.